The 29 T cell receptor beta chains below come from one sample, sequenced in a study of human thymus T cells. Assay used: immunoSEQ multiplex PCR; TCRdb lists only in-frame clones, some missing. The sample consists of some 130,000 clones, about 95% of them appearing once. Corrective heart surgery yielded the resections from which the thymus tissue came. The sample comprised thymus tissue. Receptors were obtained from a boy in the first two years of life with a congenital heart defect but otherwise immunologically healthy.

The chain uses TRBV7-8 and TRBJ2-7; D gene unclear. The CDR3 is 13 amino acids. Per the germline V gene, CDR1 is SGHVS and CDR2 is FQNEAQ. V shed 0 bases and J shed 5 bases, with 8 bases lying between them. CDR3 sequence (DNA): TGTGCCAGCAGCTTAGCGAACCAGGACGAGCAGTACTTC. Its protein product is CASSLANQDEQYF.

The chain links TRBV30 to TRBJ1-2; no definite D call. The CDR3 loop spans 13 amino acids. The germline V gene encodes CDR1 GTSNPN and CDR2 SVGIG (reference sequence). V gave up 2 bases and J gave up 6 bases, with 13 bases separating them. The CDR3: CAWSRGEADGYTF. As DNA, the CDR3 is TGTGCCTGGAGTCGAGGAGAGGCTGATGGCTACACCTTC.

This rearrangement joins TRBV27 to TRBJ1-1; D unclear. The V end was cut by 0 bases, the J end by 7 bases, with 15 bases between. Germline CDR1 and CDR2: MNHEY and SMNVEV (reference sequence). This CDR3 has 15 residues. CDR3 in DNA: TGTGCCAGCAGTTTATCAGCCCGGACTAGGGATGAAGCTTTCTTT. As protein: CASSLSARTRDEAFF.

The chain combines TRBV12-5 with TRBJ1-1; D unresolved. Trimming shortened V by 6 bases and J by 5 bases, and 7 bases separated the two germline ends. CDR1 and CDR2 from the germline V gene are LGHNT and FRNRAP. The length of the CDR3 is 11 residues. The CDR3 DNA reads TGTGCTAGTGGCAGGTTAACTGAAGCTTTCTTT. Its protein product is CASGRLTEAFF.

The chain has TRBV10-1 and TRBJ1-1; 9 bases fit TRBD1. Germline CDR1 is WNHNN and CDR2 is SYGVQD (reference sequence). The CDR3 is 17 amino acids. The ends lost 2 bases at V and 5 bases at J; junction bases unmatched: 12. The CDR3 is CASSERTGGKNWTEAFF. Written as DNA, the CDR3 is TGCGCCAGCAGTGAGCGCACAGGGGGCAAGAATTGGACTGAAGCTTTCTTT.

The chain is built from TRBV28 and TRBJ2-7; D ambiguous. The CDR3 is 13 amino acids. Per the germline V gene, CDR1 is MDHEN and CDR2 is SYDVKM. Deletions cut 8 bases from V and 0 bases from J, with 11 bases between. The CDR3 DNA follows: TGTGCCAGCGTCGGAGTCCTCTCCTACGAGCAGTACTTC. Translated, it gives CASVGVLSYEQYF.

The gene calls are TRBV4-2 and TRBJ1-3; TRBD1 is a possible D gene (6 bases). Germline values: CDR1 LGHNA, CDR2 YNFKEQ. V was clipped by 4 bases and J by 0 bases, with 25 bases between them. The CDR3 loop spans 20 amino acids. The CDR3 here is CASSPLTWGAGESSGNTIYF. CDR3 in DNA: TGTGCCAGCAGCCCTCTAACGTGGGGCGCAGGGGAAAGCTCTGGAAACACCATATATTTT.

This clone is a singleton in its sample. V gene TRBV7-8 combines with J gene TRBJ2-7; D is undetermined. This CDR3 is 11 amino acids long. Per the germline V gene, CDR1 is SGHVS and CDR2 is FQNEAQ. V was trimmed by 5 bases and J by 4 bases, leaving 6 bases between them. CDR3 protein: CASSQHYEQYF. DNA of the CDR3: TGTGCCAGCAGCCAGCATTACGAGCAGTACTTC.

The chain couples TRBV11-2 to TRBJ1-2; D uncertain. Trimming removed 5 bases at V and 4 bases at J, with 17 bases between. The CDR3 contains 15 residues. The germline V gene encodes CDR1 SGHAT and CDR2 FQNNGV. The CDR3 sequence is CASSPRRGPSYGYTF. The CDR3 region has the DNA TGTGCCAGCAGCCCCAGGAGAGGGCCCTCCTATGGCTACACCTTC.

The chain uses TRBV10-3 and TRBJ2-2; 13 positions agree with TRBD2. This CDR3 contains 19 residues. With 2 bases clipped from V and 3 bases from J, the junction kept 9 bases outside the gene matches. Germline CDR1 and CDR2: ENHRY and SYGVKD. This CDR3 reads CAISEGTSGGVRDTGELFF. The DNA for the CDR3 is TGTGCCATCAGTGAGGGAACTAGCGGGGGGGTTCGAGACACCGGGGAGCTGTTTTTT.

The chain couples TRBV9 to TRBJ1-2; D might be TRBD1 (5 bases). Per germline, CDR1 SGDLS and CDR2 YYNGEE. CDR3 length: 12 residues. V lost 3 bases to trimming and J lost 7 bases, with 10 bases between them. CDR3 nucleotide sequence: TGTGCCAGCAGCGGCCGTAGGGGTGGCTACACCTTC. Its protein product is CASSGRRGGYTF.

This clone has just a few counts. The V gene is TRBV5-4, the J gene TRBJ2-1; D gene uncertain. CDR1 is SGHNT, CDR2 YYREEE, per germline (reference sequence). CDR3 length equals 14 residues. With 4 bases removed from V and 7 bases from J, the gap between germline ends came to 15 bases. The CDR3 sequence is CASSPRDRANEQFF. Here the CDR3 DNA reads TGTGCCAGCAGCCCCAGAGATAGGGCAAATGAGCAGTTCTTC.

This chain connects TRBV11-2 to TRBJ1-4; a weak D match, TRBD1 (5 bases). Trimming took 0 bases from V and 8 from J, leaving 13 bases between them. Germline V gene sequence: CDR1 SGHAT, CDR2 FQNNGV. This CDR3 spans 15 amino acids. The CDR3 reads CASSLDRVGHEKLFF. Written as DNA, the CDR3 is TGTGCCAGCAGCTTAGACAGGGTGGGGCACGAAAAACTGTTTTTT.

CDR3 DNA sequence: TGTGCTAGTGGTTTGCCACTCCCTTGGGTAGAGGGCTACACCTTC. Its translation is CASGLPLPWVEGYTF. The rearrangement links TRBV12-5 to TRBJ1-2; D gene ambiguous. This CDR3 region has 15 residues. Germline CDR1 LGHNT, CDR2 FRNRAP. V was clipped by 2 bases and J by 8 bases, with 18 bases between them.

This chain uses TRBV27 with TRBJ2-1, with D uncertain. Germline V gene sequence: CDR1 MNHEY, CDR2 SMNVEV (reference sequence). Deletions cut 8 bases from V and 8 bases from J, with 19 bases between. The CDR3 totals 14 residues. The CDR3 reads CASSMSQFGDEQFF. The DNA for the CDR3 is TGTGCCAGCTCTATGTCCCAATTTGGGGATGAGCAGTTCTTC.

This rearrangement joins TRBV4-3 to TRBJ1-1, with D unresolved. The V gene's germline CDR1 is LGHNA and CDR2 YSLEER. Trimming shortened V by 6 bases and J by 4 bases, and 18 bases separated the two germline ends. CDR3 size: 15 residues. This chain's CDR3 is CASSKDAAGSTEAFF. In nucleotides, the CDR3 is TGCGCCAGCAGTAAGGACGCGGCCGGGAGCACTGAAGCTTTCTTT.

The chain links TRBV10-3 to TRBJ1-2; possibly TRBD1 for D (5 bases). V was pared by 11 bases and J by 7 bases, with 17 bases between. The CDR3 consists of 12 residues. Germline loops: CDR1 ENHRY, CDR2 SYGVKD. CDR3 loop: CACREDGGGYTF. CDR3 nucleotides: TGTGCCTGCAGGGAGGACGGGGGTGGCTACACCTTC.

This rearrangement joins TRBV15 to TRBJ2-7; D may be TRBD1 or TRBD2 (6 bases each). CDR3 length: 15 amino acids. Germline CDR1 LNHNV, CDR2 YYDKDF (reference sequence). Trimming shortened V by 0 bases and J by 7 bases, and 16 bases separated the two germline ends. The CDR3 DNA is TGTGCCACCAGCAGAGATCGAGGGGGGCCGGGAGAGCAGTACTTC. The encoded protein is CATSRDRGGPGEQYF.

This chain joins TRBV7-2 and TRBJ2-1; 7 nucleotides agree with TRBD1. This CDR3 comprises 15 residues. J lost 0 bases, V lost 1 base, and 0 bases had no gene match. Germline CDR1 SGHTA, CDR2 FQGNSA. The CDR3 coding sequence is TGTGCCAGCAGCTTAGAGGGGGCCTCCTACAATGAGCAGTTCTTC. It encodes CASSLEGASYNEQFF.

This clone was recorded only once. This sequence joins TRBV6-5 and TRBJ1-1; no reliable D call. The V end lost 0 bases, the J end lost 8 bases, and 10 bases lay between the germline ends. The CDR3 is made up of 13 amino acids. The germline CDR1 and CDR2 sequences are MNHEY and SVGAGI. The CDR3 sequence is CASSYSLGREAFF. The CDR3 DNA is TGTGCCAGCAGTTACTCGTTGGGGAGAGAAGCTTTCTTT.

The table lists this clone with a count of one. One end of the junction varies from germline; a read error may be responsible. The CDR3 spells CATSGDRPLAPHQPQHF. The CDR3 bases are TGTGCCACCAGCGGAGACCGGCCCTTGGCCCCTCATCAGCCCCAGCATTTT. The chain has TRBV15 and TRBJ1-5, with no clear D. Germline-derived CDR1 and CDR2 are LNHNV and YYDKDF (reference sequence). This CDR3 region has 17 residues.

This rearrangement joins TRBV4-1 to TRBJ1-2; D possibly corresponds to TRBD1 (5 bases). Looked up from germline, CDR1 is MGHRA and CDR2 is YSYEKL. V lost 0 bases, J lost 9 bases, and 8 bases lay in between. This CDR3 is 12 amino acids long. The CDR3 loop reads CASSQERQRYTF. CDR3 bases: TGCGCCAGCAGCCAAGAAAGACAGCGCTACACCTTC.

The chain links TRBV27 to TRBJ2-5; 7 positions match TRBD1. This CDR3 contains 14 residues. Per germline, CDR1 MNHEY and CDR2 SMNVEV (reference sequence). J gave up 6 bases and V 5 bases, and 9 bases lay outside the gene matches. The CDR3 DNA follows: TGTGCCAGCAGTCAGAACGAGGGGGCAAAGACCCAGTACTTC. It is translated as CASSQNEGAKTQYF.

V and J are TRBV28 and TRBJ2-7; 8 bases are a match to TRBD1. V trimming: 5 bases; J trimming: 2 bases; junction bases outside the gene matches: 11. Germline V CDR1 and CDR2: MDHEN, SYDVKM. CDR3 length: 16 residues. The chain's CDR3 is CASSTLSGTGAYEQYF. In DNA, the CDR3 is TGTGCCAGCAGTACTCTTTCCGGGACAGGCGCCTACGAGCAGTACTTC.

The CDR3 DNA is TGCGCCAGCAGCAAGGGACAGGGGATAGGCTACACCTTC. Translation gives CASSKGQGIGYTF. The rearrangement uses TRBV5-1 and TRBJ1-2, with 10 bases identical to TRBD1. With V trimmed by 4 bases and J by 8 bases, 5 bases remained unmatched. The CDR3 contains 13 residues. Germline CDR1 SGHRS, CDR2 YFSETQ.

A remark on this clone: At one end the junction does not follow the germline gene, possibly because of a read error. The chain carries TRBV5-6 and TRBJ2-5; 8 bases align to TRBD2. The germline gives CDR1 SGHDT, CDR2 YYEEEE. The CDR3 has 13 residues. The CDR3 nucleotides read TGTGCCAGCAGCTTGACGACTAGCGCCCGCGATGACTTC. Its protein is CASSLTTSARDDF. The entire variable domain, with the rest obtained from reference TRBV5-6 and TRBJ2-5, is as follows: DAGVTQSPTHLIKTRGQQVTLRCSPKSGHDTVSWYQQALGQGPQFIFQYYEEEERQRGNFPDRFSGHQFPNYSSELNVNALLLGDSALYLCASSLTTSARDDFGPGTRLLVL.

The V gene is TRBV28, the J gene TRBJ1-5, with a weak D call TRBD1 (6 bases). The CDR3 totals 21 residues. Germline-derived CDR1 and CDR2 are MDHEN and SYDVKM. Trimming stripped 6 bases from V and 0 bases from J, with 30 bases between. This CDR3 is CASSIWGSGKGGGHSNQPQHF. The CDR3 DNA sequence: TGTGCCAGCAGCATTTGGGGTTCAGGGAAGGGAGGGGGGCATAGCAATCAGCCCCAGCATTTT.

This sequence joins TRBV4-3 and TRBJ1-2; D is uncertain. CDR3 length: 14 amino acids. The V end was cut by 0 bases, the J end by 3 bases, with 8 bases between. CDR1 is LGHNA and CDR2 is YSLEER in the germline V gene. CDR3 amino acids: CASSQEGDYYGYTF. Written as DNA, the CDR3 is TGCGCCAGCAGCCAAGAAGGAGACTACTATGGCTACACCTTC.

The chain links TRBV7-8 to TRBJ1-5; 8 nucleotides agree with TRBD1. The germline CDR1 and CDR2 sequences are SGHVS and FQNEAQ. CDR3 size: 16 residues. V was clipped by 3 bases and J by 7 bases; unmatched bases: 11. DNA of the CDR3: TGTGCCAGCAGCTTGGAGGGACAGGAGAAGGTCCAGCCCCAGCATTTT. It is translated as CASSLEGQEKVQPQHF.